This T cell receptor beta chain stems from a study of shared clonotypes between healthy human individuals (dated by TCRdb to 2018 to 2021). Regarding the research as a whole: The cohort included three men and a couple of women between 18 and 49 years of age. To increase sequencing depth and limit assay-specific biases, TCR repertoire library preparation and sequencing were carried out by different laboratories using diverse techniques. The study deeply sequenced blood TCR repertoires of about five healthy adults to estimate repertoire size and the extent of clonotype sharing between individuals. For each donor, CD4 naive and CD4 memory were each given three plates, CD8 naive was given two plates, and CD8 memory was given one plate. Each donor's leukapheresis produced roughly between roughly 0.85 and 9.5 billion PBMCs. Results and caveats for the whole study, not just this receptor: Based on pairwise subsampling, the degree of clonotype sharing among donors was expected to be affected by sequencing depth. Because the study included only a small number of donors, the genetic and exposure-history diversity represented was limited. Even with the large sequencing depth, rarefaction of the sorted-subset datasets indicated that sequencing was incomplete. Larger estimated clonotype richness was generally found for naive subsets than for memory subsets. When a handful of donors were compared, the shared fraction of clonotypes was about 5% for naive CD4, roughly 3.4% for naive CD8, 2.3% for memory CD4, and 0.3% to 0.5% for memory CD8. Compared with non-shared clonotypes, clonotypes shared by all four sorted-subset donors had higher generation probabilities. Only blood was sampled, and tissue TCR repertoires likely differ from those in blood.

The donors were healthy, HIV-negative adults with no recently reported acute infections or vaccinations. Every donor was a Caucasian adult living in Nashville, Tennessee, USA. CD4+ T cells were enriched by magnetic negative selection, after which naive cells were positively selected on CD45RA and the negative fraction was taken as the memory subset. Blood was collected by leukapheresis, and PBMCs were isolated by Ficoll-Histopaque density gradient centrifugation and then cryopreserved in liquid nitrogen vapor phase. Analytical flow cytometry was used to check the purity and quantity of each magnetically sorted T cell population. Genomic DNA was isolated from each sorted fraction and quantified by UV absorbance on a Nanodrop 2000c. Using the deep immunoSEQ assay, TCR CDR3 regions were amplified from genomic DNA by multiplex PCR. Genomic DNA extracted from each cell subset was distributed evenly over all wells of several immunoSEQ 96-well plates, and each plate served as one replicate. Each replicate PCR for sorted subsets received roughly 0.2 ug genomic DNA, equal to roughly 30,000 T cell genomes. Purified libraries were measured with a Qubit 3.0 fluorometer, size-checked on a Bioanalyzer 2100, and measured again with the KAPA Library Quantification kit. Each immunoSEQ 96-well plate was sequenced on its own single-read 150-cycle Illumina NextSeq 550 flow cell. The authors' pipeline ran thus. Because the immunoSEQ output included only junctional sequences and no quality scores, the filtering could not be the same as the filtering used for full-length reads. To assign V/J genes and CDR3, sequences were annotated using PyIR, a Python wrapper for IgBLAST v1.9, with IMGT germline references. Reads were filtered out if the reads had weak V/J assignments (E-value above 1e-6), no CDR3, stop codons, out-of-frame junctions, or ambiguous translated residues. V3J clonotypes were defined as sequences sharing an identical inferred V gene, J gene, and CDR3 amino acid sequence. Percentage overlap between repertoires was calculated by dividing the number of shared unique clonotypes by the size of the smaller repertoire. Richness of each repertoire was evaluated using RTK rarefaction, the Chao1 estimator, and Recon v2.1 estimates of unobserved clonotypes. OLGA was used to compute generation probabilities for all TCRbeta clonotypes that the gDNA method yielded from a handful of donors. Not all clones reach the TCRdb copy of this immuneACCESS table, which keeps in-frame sequences only. Checked studies attribute under half of the gap to unresolved V genes and leave the rest unexplained. D and trimming were read from the DNA, whereas the V and J calls and clone size are those reported in that table. This sample holds fewer than 1.8 million clones; 98% to 99% were observed only once. Clones ranked in the top ten supply 0.36% of the sample.

About this clone: What this receptor recognizes is not known. It has no much larger one-base neighbor in the sample; base qualities were not kept.

There are 15 amino acids in the CDR3, from cysteine to phenylalanine inclusive. Only the CDR3 DNA stays, 45 bases, in frame from base 1. Germline trimming: 0 bases from V, 1 base from J; junction bases outside gene matches: 3. The germline V gene sets CDR1 to SGHRS and CDR2 to YFSETQ. The TCR comes from a man aged 25-40 years in good health. Here the chain combines TRBV5-1 and TRBJ2-5, with 7 bases matching TRBD2. Sequencing used naive CD4+ T cells sorted from blood. This specimen's cell subset or site label, per the study, means: CD45RA+ positively selected. DNA sequence: TGCGCCAGCAGCTTGGAGTCTAGCGGCCAAGAGACCCAGTACTTC. Its translation is CASSLESSGQETQYF.